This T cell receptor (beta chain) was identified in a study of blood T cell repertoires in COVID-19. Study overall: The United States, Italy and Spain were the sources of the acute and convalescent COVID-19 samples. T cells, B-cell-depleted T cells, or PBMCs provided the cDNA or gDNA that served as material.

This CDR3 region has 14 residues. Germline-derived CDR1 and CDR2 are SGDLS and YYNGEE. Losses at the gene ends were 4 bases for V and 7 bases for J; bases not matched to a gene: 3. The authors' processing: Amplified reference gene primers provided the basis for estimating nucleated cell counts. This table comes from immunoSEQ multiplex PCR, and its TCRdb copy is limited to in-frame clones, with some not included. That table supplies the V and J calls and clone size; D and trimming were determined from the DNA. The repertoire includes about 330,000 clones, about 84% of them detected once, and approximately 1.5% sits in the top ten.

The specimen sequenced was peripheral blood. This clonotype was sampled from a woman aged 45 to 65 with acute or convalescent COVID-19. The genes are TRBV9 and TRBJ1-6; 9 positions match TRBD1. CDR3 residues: CASSPGQGNSPLHF. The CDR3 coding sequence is TGTGCCAGCAGCCCCGGACAGGGGAATTCACCCCTCCACTTT.